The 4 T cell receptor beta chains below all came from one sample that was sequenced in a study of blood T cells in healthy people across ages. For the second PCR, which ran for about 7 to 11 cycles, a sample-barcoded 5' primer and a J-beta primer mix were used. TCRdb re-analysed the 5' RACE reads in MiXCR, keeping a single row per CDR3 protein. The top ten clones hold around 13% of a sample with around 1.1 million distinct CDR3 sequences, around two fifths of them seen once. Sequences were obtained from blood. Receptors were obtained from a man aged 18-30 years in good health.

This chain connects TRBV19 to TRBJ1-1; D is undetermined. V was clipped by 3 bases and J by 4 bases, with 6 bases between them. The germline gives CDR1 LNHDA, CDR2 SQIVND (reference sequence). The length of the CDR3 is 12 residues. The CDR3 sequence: CASSILGTEAFF. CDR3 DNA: TGTGCCAGTAGTATTCTGGGCACTGAAGCTTTCTTT.

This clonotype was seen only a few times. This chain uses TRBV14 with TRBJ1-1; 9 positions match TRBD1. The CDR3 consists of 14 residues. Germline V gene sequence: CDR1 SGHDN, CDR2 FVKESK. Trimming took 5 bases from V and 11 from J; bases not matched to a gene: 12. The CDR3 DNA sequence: TGTGCCAGCAGCGCCATTACGGACAGGGGACTTGCTTTCTTT. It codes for CASSAITDRGLAFF.

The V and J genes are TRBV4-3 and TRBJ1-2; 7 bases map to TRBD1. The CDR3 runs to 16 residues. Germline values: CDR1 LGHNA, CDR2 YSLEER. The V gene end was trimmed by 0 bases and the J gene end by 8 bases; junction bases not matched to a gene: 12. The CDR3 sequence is CASSQDVGTASRGYTF. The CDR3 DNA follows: TGCGCCAGCAGCCAAGATGTGGGGACAGCCTCTAGGGGCTACACCTTC.

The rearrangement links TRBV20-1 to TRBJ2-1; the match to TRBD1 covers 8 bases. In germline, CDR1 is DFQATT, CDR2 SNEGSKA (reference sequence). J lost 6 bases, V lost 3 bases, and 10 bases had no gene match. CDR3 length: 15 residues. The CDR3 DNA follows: TGCAGTGCTAGGGTGAGAGGACAGGGCGGCAATGAGCAGTTCTTC. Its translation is CSARVRGQGGNEQFF.